The 18 T cell receptor beta chains below come from one sample, sequenced in a study of cytomegalovirus exposure and HLA in healthy donors (dated by TCRdb to between 2016 and 2019). To prepare the library, the immunoSEQ multiplex PCR assay was applied. A mixture of 60 forward primers for TCR Vbeta segments and 13 reverse primers for TCR Jbeta segments was used in the multiplex PCR. The immuneACCESS repertoire file appears here via TCRdb, limited to in-frame rearrangements. These files lack a portion of the clones; in checked studies, under half of the deficit traces to unresolved V genes, and the cause of the others is not known. The sample table records more than 40,000 clones. Of the sample, around 26% is held by the ten largest clones. The sample comprised PBMCs. The receptor source for this set is a man aged 35-49 years in good health and CMV-seropositive.

This rearrangement joins TRBV5-8 to TRBJ1-6, with D perhaps TRBD1 (6 bases). The CDR3 loop spans 16 amino acids. The V gene's germline CDR1 is SGHTS and CDR2 YDEGEE. Trimming took 0 bases from V and 3 from J, leaving 10 bases between them. The CDR3 DNA follows: TGTGCCAGCAGCTTGGTCAGGGGCGACTATAATTCACCCCTCCACTTT. This encodes CASSLVRGDYNSPLHF.

This chain uses TRBV7-2 with TRBJ2-7; 12 bases are a match to TRBD1. The germline CDR1 and CDR2 sequences are SGHTA and FQGNSA. The CDR3 is 15 amino acids. The V and J ends lost 0 bases and 4 bases, in that order; junction bases with no gene match: 1. DNA of the CDR3: TGTGCCAGCAGCTTAGCGGGACAGGGGGCTTACGAGCAGTACTTC. It is translated as CASSLAGQGAYEQYF.

The chain carries TRBV9 and TRBJ2-2; 7 positions match TRBD2. V was pared by 0 bases and J by 4 bases, with 3 bases of the junction left unmatched. This CDR3 has 15 amino acids. Germline V gene sequence: CDR1 SGDLS, CDR2 YYNGEE. CDR3 region: CASSVGAGPTGELFF. Here the CDR3 DNA reads TGTGCCAGCAGCGTAGGAGCGGGGCCCACCGGGGAGCTGTTTTTT.

CDR3 in amino acids: CASSFIPIGRELYNEQFF. CDR3 in DNA: TGTGCCAGCAGTTTTATCCCCATAGGGCGGGAGTTGTACAATGAGCAGTTCTTC. This sequence joins TRBV27 and TRBJ2-1, with 7 bases lining up with TRBD2. CDR3 length: 18 amino acids. V was pared by 3 bases and J by 4 bases, with 15 bases of the junction left unmatched. Germline V gene sequence: CDR1 MNHEY, CDR2 SMNVEV (reference sequence).

The rearrangement links TRBV7-2 to TRBJ2-7; D remains ambiguous. Trimming cost V 0 bases and J 5 bases, with 8 bases left between them. The germline CDR1 and CDR2 sequences are SGHTA and FQGNSA. This CDR3 contains 13 residues. CDR3 nucleotide sequence: TGTGCCAGCAGCTTAGCCCCGTCGGACGAGCAGTACTTC. It specifies CASSLAPSDEQYF.

The chain uses TRBV7-3 and TRBJ2-1; maybe TRBD2 (6 bases). This CDR3 has 15 residues. Germline CDR1 reads SGHTA; CDR2 reads FQGTGA. V shed 1 base and J shed 6 bases, with 13 bases lying between them. CDR3 protein: CASSLSLSGGNEQFF. The CDR3 bases are TGTGCCAGCAGCTTAAGCCTTAGCGGAGGCAATGAGCAGTTCTTC.

The genes are TRBV18 and TRBJ2-5; weak D call: TRBD2 (5 bases). The CDR3 has 13 residues. The V end was cut by 5 bases, the J end by 1 base, with 8 bases between. Germline lookup yields CDR1 KGHSH and CDR2 LQKENI. The CDR3 region is CASSRESQETQYF. In nucleotides, the CDR3 is TGTGCCAGCTCAAGGGAGTCCCAAGAGACCCAGTACTTC.

This sequence joins TRBV7-8 and TRBJ2-4, with TRBD2 matching 15 bases. The CDR3 contains 20 residues. J gave up 1 base and V 3 bases, and 10 bases lay outside the gene matches. The germline gives CDR1 SGHVS, CDR2 FQNEAQ. CDR3 protein: CASSFPGLAGGPGAKNIQYF. The CDR3 DNA follows: TGTGCCAGCAGCTTCCCAGGACTAGCGGGAGGGCCAGGGGCCAAAAACATTCAGTACTTC. The full variable domain, its missing parts supplied by reference TRBV7-8 and TRBJ2-4, is GAGVSQSPRYKVAKRGQDVALRCDPISGHVSLFWYQQALGQGPEFLTYFQNEAQLDKSGLPSDRFFAERPEGSVSTLKIQRTQQEDSAVYLCASSFPGLAGGPGAKNIQYFGAGTRLSVL.

Note on this clone: Other DNA sequences of this sample code for an identical CDR3. The chain is built from TRBV7-9 and TRBJ2-5; D possibly corresponds to TRBD1 (5 bases). V was cut by 0 bases and J by 3 bases, with 8 bases left in between. From germline, CDR1 is SEHNR and CDR2 FQNEAQ (reference sequence). The CDR3 consists of 14 residues. The CDR3 loop is CASSLARDEETQYF. The CDR3 DNA is TGTGCCAGCAGCTTAGCCAGGGATGAAGAGACCCAGTACTTC.

The chain links TRBV7-9 to TRBJ1-1; D is perhaps TRBD1 (6 bases). Germline V gene sequence: CDR1 SEHNR, CDR2 FQNEAQ (reference sequence). Trimming took off 5 bases at V and 8 bases at J, with 24 bases between the two ends. The CDR3 sequence is 16 residues long. In DNA form, the CDR3 reads TGTGCCAGCAGCCCCAGCGACAGGACAATGGGGCTGGAAGCTTTCTTT. It encodes CASSPSDRTMGLEAFF.

The J gene is TRBJ1-1, the V gene TRBV15; 7 bases align to TRBD1. Germline V CDR1 and CDR2: LNHNV, YYDKDF (reference sequence). Trimming at V came to 2 bases and at J to 0 bases, leaving 3 bases not matched to a gene. This CDR3 contains 15 residues. The CDR3 sequence is CATSRWTGMNTEAFF. CDR3 coding DNA: TGTGCCACCAGCAGATGGACAGGTATGAACACTGAAGCTTTCTTT.

V usage is TRBV18 and J usage is TRBJ2-6, with 8 bases that match TRBD1. The germline V gene has CDR1 KGHSH and CDR2 LQKENI. Losses at the gene ends were 4 bases for V and 3 bases for J; bases not matched to a gene: 11. The CDR3 runs to 18 residues. The CDR3 region has the DNA TGTGCCAGCTCACATTCGGGGCAGGGGGCGAGTGGGGCCAACGTCCTGACTTTC. Translated, it gives CASSHSGQGASGANVLTF. The entire variable domain, with the rest obtained from reference TRBV18 and TRBJ2-6, is as follows: NAGVMQNPRHLVRRRGQEARLRCSPMKGHSHVYWYRQLPEEGLKFMVYLQKENIIDESGMPKERFSAEFPKEGPSILRIQQVVRGDSAAYFCASSHSGQGASGANVLTFGAGSRLTVL.

The chain has TRBV6-1 and TRBJ2-3, with D possibly TRBD2 on 5 matching bases. The germline V gene has CDR1 MNHNS and CDR2 SASEGT. Trimming pared 5 bases from V and 6 bases from J, leaving 15 bases between. CDR3 length: 14 amino acids. The CDR3 region is CASSTTQGGDTQYF. CDR3 DNA sequence: TGTGCCAGCAGTACTACGCAAGGCGGGGATACGCAGTATTTT.

The chain uses TRBV30 and TRBJ1-2, with 8 bases fitting TRBD1. This CDR3 has 14 amino acids. The trim removed 5 bases at V and 5 bases at J, leaving 10 bases unmatched. Germline lookup yields CDR1 GTSNPN and CDR2 SVGIG (reference sequence). The CDR3 DNA is TGTGCCTGGTACTCGACAGGGGTGGGGTATGGCTACACCTTC. Its translation is CAWYSTGVGYGYTF.

This sequence joins TRBV2 and TRBJ2-4; 7 positions agree with TRBD1. J was trimmed by 1 base and V by 3 bases; bases with no gene match: 3. The CDR3 is 15 residues long. Germline V CDR1 and CDR2: SNHLY, FYNNEI. CDR3 sequence reads: CASSDTGVAKNIQYF. In DNA form, the CDR3 reads TGTGCCAGCAGTGACACAGGGGTGGCCAAAAACATTCAGTACTTC.

The chain combines TRBV25-1 with TRBJ1-2; no clear D. The CDR3 has 12 residues. The V gene's germline CDR1 is MGHDK and CDR2 SYGVNS. V lost 2 bases and J lost 7, with 8 bases in between. The CDR3, as DNA: TGTGCCAGCAGTGAAGGCCATACTGGCTACACCTTC. This codes for CASSEGHTGYTF.

The chain combines TRBV28 with TRBJ1-1; D uncertain. Trimming left V 10 bases short and J 3 bases short, with 6 bases between. The CDR3 totals 10 residues. Germline-derived CDR1 and CDR2 are MDHEN and SYDVKM. The CDR3 loop is CATFYTEAFF. The CDR3 nucleotides are TGTGCCACCTTTTACACTGAAGCTTTCTTT.

The chain employs TRBV13 and TRBJ1-2; D call uncertain. The length of the CDR3 is 16 residues. Trimming removed 0 bases from V and 0 bases from J, with 11 bases in between. From germline, CDR1 is PRHDT and CDR2 FYEKMQ (reference sequence). CDR3 residues: CASSLGLTASNYGYTF. CDR3 DNA sequence: TGTGCCAGCAGCTTAGGCCTCACAGCTTCTAACTATGGCTACACCTTC. Full variable domain (remainder filled in from reference TRBV13 and TRBJ1-2): AAGVIQSPRHLIKEKRETATLKCYPIPRHDTVYWYQQGPGQDPQFLISFYEKMQSDKGSIPDRFSAQQFSDYHSELNMSSLELGDSALYFCASSLGLTASNYGYTFGSGTRLTVV.